What follows are 17 T cell receptor beta chains derived from one specimen sequenced in a study of cytomegalovirus exposure and HLA in healthy donors (dated by TCRdb to between 2016 and 2019). The library was built by means of the immunoSEQ multiplex PCR assay. For the multiplex PCR, a mixture combining 60 forward primers for TCR Vbeta segments and 13 reverse primers for TCR Jbeta segments was used. This is the immuneACCESS table as TCRdb keeps it, with only in-frame sequences that have V and J called. A part of the clones is gone; compared with another copy, unresolved V genes explain less than half, and the rest is unexplained. The sample table shows 150,000 to 250,000 clones, and over 65% are seen once. Of the sample, roughly 0.095% is held by the ten largest clones. Sequencing was performed on PBMCs. The source is a boy aged 2 to 10 in good health and CMV-seronegative.

The rearrangement links TRBV7-2 to TRBJ1-2; TRBD1 agrees at 7 bases. With V trimmed by 5 bases and J by 4 bases, 4 bases remained unmatched. CDR3 length equals 13 residues. Germline lookup yields CDR1 SGHTA and CDR2 FQGNSA. Written as DNA, the CDR3 is TGTGCCAGCAGCCTTGACAGGGTCTATGGCTACACCTTC. Translating it yields CASSLDRVYGYTF. Filled out from reference TRBV7-2 and TRBJ1-2, the complete variable domain reads GAGVSQSPSNKVTEKGKDVELRCDPISGHTALYWYRQSLGQGLEFLIYFQGNSAPDKSGLPSDRFSAERTGGSVSTLTIQRTQQEDSAVYLCASSLDRVYGYTFGSGTRLTVV.

The chain couples TRBV20-1 to TRBJ1-2, with D possibly TRBD1 on 5 matching bases. The CDR3 has 11 amino acids. V lost 5 bases and J lost 4, with 8 bases in between. Germline V gives CDR1 DFQATT, CDR2 SNEGSKA (reference sequence). The DNA of the CDR3 is TGCAGTGCTCCAGACAGCTATGGCTACACCTTC. It is translated as CSAPDSYGYTF.

V usage is TRBV19 and J usage is TRBJ1-4; D gene uncertain. Trimming removed 5 bases at V and 8 bases at J, with 12 bases between. Germline V gene data show CDR1 as LNHDA and CDR2 as SQIVND (reference sequence). CDR3 length equals 13 residues. The chain's CDR3 is CASSWESDEKLFF. The CDR3 nucleotides are TGTGCCAGTAGTTGGGAGTCAGACGAAAAACTGTTTTTT.

The V gene is TRBV7-9, the J gene TRBJ1-1, with no clear D. Germline V lookup: CDR1 SEHNR, CDR2 FQNEAQ (reference sequence). The CDR3 is 12 residues long. The V and J ends lost 8 bases and 1 base respectively, with 8 bases between them. Written as DNA, the CDR3 is TGTGCCAGCCAACCAGGGAACACTGAAGCTTTCTTT. This codes for CASQPGNTEAFF. The full variable domain, in which reference TRBV7-9 and TRBJ1-1 provide the parts outside the CDR3, is DTGVSQNPRHKITKRGQNVTFRCDPISEHNRLYWYRQTLGQGPEFLTYFQNEAQLEKSRLLSDRFSAERPKGSFSTLEIQRTEQGDSAMYLCASQPGNTEAFFGQGTRLTVV.

In its sample, this clone was seen a few times. J is TRBJ1-6 and V is TRBV18, with 9 bases that match TRBD1. The CDR3 has 16 residues. Per germline, CDR1 KGHSH and CDR2 LQKENI. V gave up 4 bases and J gave up 7 bases; unmatched junction bases: 8. DNA of the CDR3: TGTGCCAGCTCACACCCGGGACAGGGCAGGAATTCACCCCTCCACTTT. It yields the protein CASSHPGQGRNSPLHF. The full variable domain, rest sourced from reference TRBV18 and TRBJ1-6, is NAGVMQNPRHLVRRRGQEARLRCSPMKGHSHVYWYRQLPEEGLKFMVYLQKENIIDESGMPKERFSAEFPKEGPSILRIQQVVRGDSAAYFCASSHPGQGRNSPLHFGNGTRLTVT.

The rearrangement uses TRBV7-2 and TRBJ1-4, with 10 positions matching TRBD1. Trimming cost V 6 bases and J 6 bases; bases outside gene matches: 4. Germline V gene data show CDR1 as SGHTA and CDR2 as FQGNSA. The CDR3 runs 14 residues. CDR3 sequence reads: CASSRTGGYEKLFF. The CDR3 DNA is TGTGCCAGCAGTCGGACAGGGGGGTATGAAAAACTGTTTTTT. The variable domain in full, with the rest retrieved from reference TRBV7-2 and TRBJ1-4, is GAGVSQSPSNKVTEKGKDVELRCDPISGHTALYWYRQSLGQGLEFLIYFQGNSAPDKSGLPSDRFSAERTGGSVSTLTIQRTQQEDSAVYLCASSRTGGYEKLFFGSGTQLSVL.

The V and J genes are TRBV6-5 and TRBJ1-2, with 9 bases lining up with TRBD1. This CDR3 is built from 16 residues. Germline V lookup: CDR1 MNHEY, CDR2 SVGAGI. The V and J ends lost 0 bases and 4 bases, in that order; junction bases with no gene match: 6. The CDR3 sequence is CASSYSWTGVTYGYTF. The CDR3 DNA follows: TGTGCCAGCAGTTACTCTTGGACAGGGGTGACCTATGGCTACACCTTC.

This clone was found once. The chain combines TRBV6-1 with TRBJ2-7; TRBD2 aligns across 7 bases. The CDR3 has 14 residues. Germline-derived CDR1 and CDR2 are MNHNS and SASEGT. The trim removed 7 bases at V and 4 bases at J, leaving 10 bases unmatched. This CDR3 is CASTQWASGYEQYF. DNA for the CDR3: TGTGCCAGCACCCAATGGGCTAGCGGTTACGAGCAGTACTTC.

The chain carries TRBV9 and TRBJ1-6, with a possible D match to TRBD1 (6 bases). Germline V gives CDR1 SGDLS, CDR2 YYNGEE. This CDR3 is 15 amino acids long. Trimming left V 2 bases short and J 7 bases short, with 13 bases between. The CDR3 loop is CASSVLQGINSPLHF. The CDR3 DNA sequence: TGTGCCAGCAGCGTCCTACAGGGAATCAATTCACCCCTCCACTTT.

The genes are TRBV7-3 and TRBJ1-1, with a possible D match to TRBD1 (6 bases). The CDR3 length is 13 residues. V dropped 3 bases and J dropped 5 bases, with 10 bases sitting between them. Germline V gene sequence: CDR1 SGHTA, CDR2 FQGTGA. The CDR3 loop is CASSLGAGTEAFF. CDR3 bases: TGTGCCAGCAGCTTGGGGGCGGGTACTGAAGCTTTCTTT.

The chain couples TRBV4-3 to TRBJ1-5; D might be TRBD1 (5 bases). The CDR3 is 14 amino acids. V was pared by 5 bases and J by 2 bases, with 10 bases between. Germline V gene lookup returns CDR1 LGHNA and CDR2 YSLEER. CDR3 nucleotides: TGCGCCAGCAGCATGGGCAGGGGCAATCAGCCCCAGCATTTT. Encoded protein: CASSMGRGNQPQHF.

This clone was detected a few times. This chain links TRBV11-2 with TRBJ1-2; 9 nucleotides align to TRBD1. This CDR3 has 14 residues. The germline CDR1 and CDR2 sequences are SGHAT and FQNNGV. Trimming removed 6 bases from V and 6 bases from J; junction bases left unmatched: 8. The CDR3 region has the DNA TGTGCCAGCAGGCAAATACAGGGGGCGGATGGCTACACCTTC. Residues: CASRQIQGADGYTF.

This chain uses TRBV12-1 with TRBJ1-6; the D segment call TRBD1 is taken from the table without a DNA check. TRBV12-1 is a pseudogene locus. This CDR3 comprises 19 residues. This CDR3 is CASSCQPTGSGARGPPLHF. The CDR3 coding sequence is TGTGCCAGCAGCTGTCAGCCGACAGGTAGTGGGGCTAGAGGGCCACCCCTCCACTTT.

The chain employs TRBV2 and TRBJ2-1, with 7 bases that match TRBD2. CDR1 and CDR2 (germline): SNHLY, FYNNEI. V gave up 10 bases and J gave up 6 bases; unmatched junction bases: 15. The CDR3 consists of 15 residues. The chain's CDR3 is CAISHRAGGSNEQFF. The DNA of the CDR3 is TGTGCCATCTCCCACCGCGCCGGGGGGTCCAATGAGCAGTTCTTC.

The chain recombines TRBV6-9 with TRBJ1-1, with TRBD1 identical over 9 bases. V gave up 5 bases and J gave up 3 bases; unmatched junction bases: 16. The germline gives CDR1 MNHGY, CDR2 SVAAGI. The CDR3 spans 18 residues. The CDR3 region has the DNA TGTGCCAGCAGTCGCCACCCCCGGGACAGGGCGGCGGACACTGAAGCTTTCTTT. Translated: CASSRHPRDRAADTEAFF.

The chain joins TRBV30 to TRBJ1-2; TRBD1 agrees at 7 bases. CDR1 GTSNPN and CDR2 SVGIG come from the germline V gene (reference sequence). The V gene end was trimmed by 4 bases and the J gene end by 4 bases; junction bases not matched to a gene: 9. CDR3 length equals 14 residues. CDR3 nucleotides: TGTGCCTGGACTACTAACTGGGACAGCTATGGCTACACCTTC. This translates into CAWTTNWDSYGYTF.

The chain carries TRBV9 and TRBJ2-1, with 9 bases matching TRBD2. Per the germline V gene, CDR1 is SGDLS and CDR2 is YYNGEE. This CDR3 has 16 amino acids. With V trimmed by 2 bases and J by 10 bases, 13 bases remained unmatched. CDR3 DNA sequence: TGTGCCAGCAGCGTTCCAGCGGGGGGTCCTTTGGGAGAGCAGTTCTTC. Translation gives CASSVPAGGPLGEQFF.